This T cell receptor (beta chain) appears in the sequencing data of a study of T-cell memory formation after mild COVID-19 (dated by TCRdb to the early 2020s). Concerning the study at large: TCR sequence clusters from the two donors were largely donor specific. In two donors, T-cell clones that expanded and contracted after mild COVID-19 were followed by sequencing TCRalpha and TCRbeta repertoires longitudinally. Two young, previously healthy adult volunteers, one female and one male, were included in the cohort.

Here is what the overall study found, with its caveats: Whether the second-wave clones peaking on day 37 were SARS-CoV-2 specific was not confirmed. Only two mild cases were covered in the study, and larger cohorts including severe cases with pre-infection samples were considered necessary. Contracting CD4+ clones appeared mostly in the CM and EM memory subsets, whereas CD8+ clones were enriched in EMRA. Some responding clones were found in pre-infection memory, which suggests that pre-existing cross-reactive memory T cells took part in the SARS-CoV-2 response. From day 15 to 85, contracting clones showed balanced CD4/CD8 phenotypes, whereas a second wave of clones that expanded from day 15 to 37 leaned towards CD4+.

Trimming at the junction amounts to 3 bases on V and 1 base on J, and the germline ends lie 13 bases apart. The CDR3, from cysteine to phenylalanine, totals 15 residues. The read is trimmed to its CDR3 DNA, 45 bases read in frame from base 1. The germline V gene provides CDR1 SGDLS and CDR2 YYNGEE. PBMCs were isolated by Ficoll-Paque density gradient centrifugation. TCRdb records Illumina NovaSeq 6000 as the sequencer. Using 5'RACE with constant-segment primers, TCRalpha and TCRbeta cDNA libraries were constructed, with sample barcodes and unique molecular identifiers added in the process. Trizol reagent was used to extract RNA from every sample. Amplification of the libraries took two PCR steps, and the second step added a second sample barcode plus Illumina TruSeq adapters. Sequencing of the libraries was done on an Illumina NovaSeq, producing 2 x 150 bp paired-end reads. In the source study's methods: Reads were demultiplexed and collapsed into UMI-guided consensus sequences with migec v1.2.7. Using mixcr v2.1.11, UMI consensuses were aligned to TRA and TRB V and J templates and then assembled into clonotypes. Clonotypes were classified as expanded or contracted when called significant by both edgeR and NoisET, with noise models trained on biological replicates. edgeR calls used a false discovery rate-adjusted p below 0.01 and a log2 fold-change threshold of 1. PCA with hierarchical clustering of max-normalized trajectories of the 1000 most abundant clonotypes was used as exploratory dynamics analysis. Each responding clone was given a CD4 or CD8 phenotype based on the CD4+ and CD8+ repertoires, which had been sequenced separately. In-frame beta chains were kept once TCRdb had trimmed the public reads at Q25 with fastp and called clones with MiXCR. For every CDR3 protein sequence, its rows merge into one entry that carries the most common genes and DNA. In this record, the V and J calls reflect TCRdb's handling and not the investigators' own analysis. Here the sample has 500,000 to 600,000 distinct CDR3 sequences; approximately 19% occur a single time. Clones ranked in the top ten supply around 13% of the sample.

In the case of this clonotype: Its target antigen remains unknown. No clone much larger than this one lies a single base away; base qualities are absent.

This receptor was identified in an adult woman who had mild COVID-19 (a few samples of this study predate the infection). The sample titles of this study are shuffled in the database, so cell type and time point are left out; the donor was told from shared clones. The sequenced sample was PBMCs or a T cell subset sorted from them (not recorded which). The chain couples TRBV9 to TRBJ1-1; a tentative D match to TRBD1 spans 6 bases. CDR3 sequence: CASSALQGPNTEAFF. In nucleotide form, the sequence is TGTGCCAGCAGCGCCCTACAGGGCCCGAACACTGAAGCTTTCTTT.